This TCR beta chain comes out of a study of T cells after yellow fever vaccination. Points from the study as a whole: A faster peak, day 5 versus 15, was reached by the weaker secondary response.

TCRdb recomputed calls from the 5' RACE reads with MiXCR, one row per CDR3 protein. The sample consists of about 330,000 distinct CDR3 sequences, around 7.3% of them appearing once. This CDR3 region has 19 residues. Germline CDR1 reads LGHNA; CDR2 reads YSLEER. V gave up 0 bases and J gave up 3 bases; unmatched junction bases: 6. This clonotype has only a few counts. Its target is unknown. The chain couples TRBV4-3 to TRBJ2-2; 14 nucleotides match TRBD2. Sequences were derived from PBMCs, sampled roughly 46 days after the first yellow fever vaccination. This receptor was identified in a man aged 18 to 35 who received the YFV17D yellow fever vaccine. The CDR3: CASSQDRTSGGMYTGELFF. The CDR3 DNA reads TGCGCCAGCAGCCAAGATAGGACTAGCGGGGGGATGTACACCGGGGAGCTGTTTTTT.